This passage covers 24 T cell receptor beta chains from one sample sequenced in a study of blood T cell repertoires in COVID-19. Repertoires were generated with immunoSEQ multiplex PCR, while TCRdb's copy carries only in-frame clones and drops some. This repertoire shows 37,000 or so clones, over 75% found once; its top ten account for about 29%. Material for sequencing was peripheral blood. These receptors were taken from an elderly man with active or convalescent COVID-19.

The table lists this clone with many counts. The chain joins TRBV3-1 (or the pseudogene TRBV3-2) to TRBJ2-2, with 7 nucleotides matching TRBD2. With V trimmed by 9 bases and J by 4 bases, 8 bases remained unmatched. The germline gives CDR1 LGHDT, CDR2 YNNKEL (reference sequence). The CDR3 spans 14 residues. The DNA of the CDR3 is TGTGCCAGTACAAGCGGGGCCGGCACCGGGGAGCTGTTTTTT. This encodes CASTSGAGTGELFF.

This clone came up a few times. The rearrangement joins TRBV7-6 to TRBJ2-5; 7 bases are shared with TRBD2. Losses at the gene ends were 5 bases for V and 2 bases for J; bases not matched to a gene: 11. There are 16 residues in the CDR3. Germline-derived CDR1 and CDR2 are SGHVS and FNYEAQ. Here the CDR3 DNA reads TGTGCCAGCAGCCAAGGTTGGGGGGGAAGACAAGAGACCCAGTACTTC. Protein: CASSQGWGGRQETQYF.

This chain connects TRBV11-3 to TRBJ1-2; 9 positions agree with TRBD1. CDR3 length: 13 amino acids. Germline assignment: CDR1 SGHNT and CDR2 YENEEA. V was pared by 6 bases and J by 4 bases, with 3 bases of the junction left unmatched. CDR3 DNA: TGTGCCAGCAGTTTGACAGGGGGCTATGGCTACACCTTC. The encoded protein is CASSLTGGYGYTF. The variable domain in full, with the rest retrieved from reference TRBV11-3 and TRBJ1-2, is EAGVVQSPRYKIIEKKQPVAFWCNPISGHNTLYWYLQNLGQGPELLIRYENEEAVDDSQLPKDRFSAERLKGVDSTLKIQPAELGDSAVYLCASSLTGGYGYTFGSGTRLTVV.

This clone appeared a single time. The chain has TRBV6-2 or TRBV6-3 and TRBJ2-3; D not resolved. The V gene lost 7 bases and the J gene lost 6 bases, with 14 bases spanning the gap. CDR1 and CDR2 from the germline V gene are MNHEY and SVGEGT. The CDR3 spans 13 residues. The CDR3 region has the DNA TGTGCCAGCACCCCCGTCCCTTCCGATACGCAGTATTTT. Translated: CASTPVPSDTQYF.

The chain has TRBV18 and TRBJ2-5, with 8 bases that match TRBD1. V lost 2 bases and J lost 5; bases outside the gene matches: 4. This CDR3 is built from 14 residues. Germline CDR1 is KGHSH and CDR2 is LQKENI. The CDR3 coding sequence is TGTGCCAGCTCACCAAAGACAGGGGCCGAGACCCAGTACTTC. Translation: CASSPKTGAETQYF.

The chain links TRBV6-5 to TRBJ2-1; 11 bases agree with TRBD2. The CDR3 loop spans 14 amino acids. With 6 bases clipped from V and 8 bases from J, the junction kept 6 bases outside the gene matches. Germline lookup yields CDR1 MNHEY and CDR2 SVGAGI. CDR3 amino acids: CASRRGLAGDEQFF. CDR3 sequence (DNA): TGTGCCAGCAGACGTGGACTAGCGGGTGATGAGCAGTTCTTC.

V usage is TRBV7-3 and J usage is TRBJ1-1; no firm D call. The CDR3 sequence is 13 residues long. Germline V CDR1 and CDR2: SGHTA, FQGTGA. Trimming took 0 bases from V and 10 from J, leaving 12 bases between them. Written as DNA, the CDR3 is TGTGCCAGCAGCTTAACGGAGGGTTCGGGAGCTTTCTTT. Its translation: CASSLTEGSGAFF.

The V call is TRBV11-1, the J call TRBJ2-7, with D maybe TRBD1 (7 bases). From germline, CDR1 is SGHAT and CDR2 FQDESV (reference sequence). Trimming took 5 bases from V and 1 from J, leaving 12 bases between them. This CDR3 is 14 amino acids long. As DNA, the CDR3 is TGTGCCAGCAGCGCGGGACAGCTGTCCTACGAGCAGTACTTC. As protein: CASSAGQLSYEQYF.

The chain employs TRBV6-5 and TRBJ1-6; 9 bases are a match to TRBD1. V shed 6 bases and J 7 bases; nucleotides not matched to a gene: 1. Germline V gene data show CDR1 as MNHEY and CDR2 as SVGAGI. The CDR3 runs 13 residues. DNA of the CDR3: TGTGCCAGCAGGGGGACAGGGAATTCACCCCTCCACTTT. Translated, it gives CASRGTGNSPLHF.

The gene calls are TRBV27 and TRBJ2-1; no reliable D call. Germline loops: CDR1 MNHEY, CDR2 SMNVEV (reference sequence). The germline V and J ends were trimmed by 4 bases and 6 bases, with 16 bases remaining between them. CDR3 size: 15 residues. Here the CDR3 reads CASSWYGQASNEQFF. The CDR3 DNA reads TGTGCCAGCAGTTGGTATGGGCAGGCCAGCAATGAGCAGTTCTTC.

The chain employs TRBV27 and TRBJ2-4, with D perhaps matching TRBD2 (5 bases). V lost 6 bases to trimming and J lost 8 bases, with 44 bases between them. The CDR3 is made up of 23 amino acids. CDR1 is MNHEY, CDR2 SMNVEV, per germline (reference sequence). Here the CDR3 DNA reads TGTGCCAGCAGCAGTAGCCTTTCTAGGAGTTACACCAGAGGGTTGAGAGTTATAGACATTCAGTACTTC. This codes for CASSSSLSRSYTRGLRVIDIQYF.

This clone was counted once. V is TRBV5-1 and J is TRBJ1-4, with D unclear. Germline CDR1 and CDR2: SGHRS and YFSETQ. The CDR3 loop spans 14 amino acids. Trimming left V 3 bases short and J 0 bases short, with 6 bases between. The CDR3 DNA follows: TGCGCCAGCAGCTCGGAGGCAACTAATGAAAAACTGTTTTTT. It translates to CASSSEATNEKLFF.

The V gene is TRBV29-1, the J gene TRBJ1-2; D might be TRBD1 (5 bases). This CDR3 has 12 amino acids. V dropped 7 bases and J dropped 7 bases, with 16 bases sitting between them. The germline gives CDR1 SQVTM, CDR2 ANQGSEA. CDR3 sequence: CSANDRRTGYTF. In DNA, the CDR3 is TGCAGCGCAAACGACAGACGCACTGGCTACACCTTC.

The table lists this clone with a count of one. The rearrangement links TRBV29-1 to TRBJ2-3; D is unresolved. Germline V gene sequence: CDR1 SQVTM, CDR2 ANQGSEA. The CDR3 loop spans 12 amino acids. The ends were cut back, 4 bases at V and 0 bases at J, with 5 bases in the middle. CDR3 DNA sequence: TGCAGCGTTGGTTCTAGCACAGATACGCAGTATTTT. Protein product: CSVGSSTDTQYF.

This clone was seen only once. The chain employs TRBV6-5 and TRBJ2-7; the match to TRBD2 covers 7 bases. Germline V gene lookup returns CDR1 MNHEY and CDR2 SVGAGI. V lost 5 bases to trimming and J lost 6 bases; unmatched junction nucleotides: 10. The CDR3 consists of 14 residues. CDR3 loop: CASSPGLVLSEQYF. The CDR3 DNA reads TGTGCCAGCAGTCCCGGACTAGTTTTGAGCGAGCAGTACTTC.

This sequence joins TRBV11-1 and TRBJ1-1; the match to TRBD1 covers 7 bases. The CDR3 contains 14 residues. Germline V CDR1 and CDR2: SGHAT, FQDESV (reference sequence). V gave up 4 bases and J gave up 6 bases; unmatched junction bases: 8. In DNA form, the CDR3 reads TGTGCCAGCAGCTCGACAGGGATTGTGGCTGAAGCTTTCTTT. This encodes CASSSTGIVAEAFF.

The chain combines TRBV7-6 with TRBJ1-2, with 9 positions matching TRBD1. This CDR3 has 17 residues. The V gene end was trimmed by 3 bases and the J gene end by 7 bases; junction bases not matched to a gene: 15. Germline CDR1 SGHVS, CDR2 FNYEAQ. CDR3 in DNA: TGTGCCAGCAGCTTCCATCCGGAGGGACAGGGTTTGGGTGGCTACACCTTC. Residues: CASSFHPEGQGLGGYTF.

The chain links TRBV23-1 to TRBJ1-3; the match to TRBD1 covers 9 bases. TRBV23-1 carries the ORF label, with uncertain function. CDR3 size: 18 residues. V gave up 0 bases and J gave up 0 bases; unmatched junction bases: 6. The CDR3 region is CASSQSGQGPISGNTIYF. The CDR3 DNA reads as TGCGCCAGCAGTCAATCAGGACAGGGGCCCATCTCTGGAAACACCATATATTTT.

This chain links TRBV10-1 with TRBJ2-5; 9 bases are shared with TRBD1. CDR1 WNHNN and CDR2 SYGVQD come from the germline V gene (reference sequence). This CDR3 has 18 amino acids. The V segment lost 5 bases and the J segment 5 bases; nucleotides outside the gene matches: 18. The CDR3 region is CASSPDPGQGPFRETQYF. The CDR3 DNA reads TGCGCCAGCAGTCCCGATCCGGGACAGGGACCCTTCCGGGAGACCCAGTACTTC.

V gene TRBV4-1 combines with J gene TRBJ2-7; weak D call: TRBD2 (6 bases). The CDR3 covers 14 residues. Germline assignment: CDR1 MGHRA and CDR2 YSYEKL. Trimming took 1 base from V and 2 from J, leaving 9 bases between them. The CDR3 sequence is CASSQAGAAYEQYF. In DNA, the CDR3 is TGCGCCAGCAGCCAAGCGGGAGCCGCCTACGAGCAGTACTTC.

The chain carries TRBV27 and TRBJ2-5, with 7 positions matching TRBD1. J lost 3 bases, V lost 0 bases, and 7 bases had no gene match. CDR3 length: 16 amino acids. CDR1 is MNHEY and CDR2 is SMNVEV in the germline V gene (reference sequence). Written as DNA, the CDR3 is TGTGCCAGCAGTTTATCGGTGTGGGACAGCGAAGAGACCCAGTACTTC. This gives the protein CASSLSVWDSEETQYF.

V gene TRBV7-2 combines with J gene TRBJ2-2, with TRBD1 identical over 11 bases. Germline CDR1 is SGHTA and CDR2 is FQGNSA. This CDR3 has 16 residues. J was trimmed by 6 bases and V by 3 bases; bases with no gene match: 6. The CDR3 sequence is CASSFQGQGVSGELFF. The CDR3 region has the DNA TGTGCCAGCAGCTTTCAGGGACAGGGGGTGTCCGGGGAGCTGTTTTTT.

The rearrangement uses TRBV21-1 and TRBJ2-1; TRBD1, as called in the table, went unchecked against the DNA. TRBV21-1 is classified as a pseudogene. The CDR3 spans 15 residues. The CDR3 reads CASRIPGQGYNEQFF. As DNA, the CDR3 is TGTGCCAGCAGGATTCCGGGACAGGGGTACAATGAGCAGTTCTTC.

The chain couples TRBV25-1 to TRBJ1-1; 10 bases fit TRBD1. CDR3 length: 16 residues. V lost 1 base to trimming and J lost 5 bases; unmatched junction nucleotides: 7. The germline V gene has CDR1 MGHDK and CDR2 SYGVNS. CDR3 coding DNA: TGTGCCAGCAGTGAATTAAGTTCGGACAGGGGGACTGAAGCTTTCTTT. Translation gives CASSELSSDRGTEAFF.